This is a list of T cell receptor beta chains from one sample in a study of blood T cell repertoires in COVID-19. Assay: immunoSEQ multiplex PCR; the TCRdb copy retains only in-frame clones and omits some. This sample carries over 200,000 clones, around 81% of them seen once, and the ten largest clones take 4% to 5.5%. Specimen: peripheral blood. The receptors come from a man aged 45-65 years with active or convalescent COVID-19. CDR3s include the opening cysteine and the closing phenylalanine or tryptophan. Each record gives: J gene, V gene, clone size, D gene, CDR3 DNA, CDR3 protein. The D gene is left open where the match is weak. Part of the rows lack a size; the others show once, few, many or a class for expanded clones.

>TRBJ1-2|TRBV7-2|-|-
TGTGCCAGCAGCCTAGGGGGGGGTTTCTATGGCTACACCTTC
CASSLGGGFYGYTF
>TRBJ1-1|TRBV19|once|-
TGTGCCAGTAGAACAGGGTACACTGAAGCTTTCTTT
CASRTGYTEAFF
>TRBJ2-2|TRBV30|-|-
TGTGCCTGGAGTCCCCGGACCGGGGAGCTGTTTTTT
CAWSPRTGELFF
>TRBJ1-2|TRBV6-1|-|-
TGTGCCAGCAGTGAAGTCCGCAGGGACTATGGCTACACCTTC
CASSEVRRDYGYTF
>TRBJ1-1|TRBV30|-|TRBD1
TGTGCCTGGAGTACCAGGGGGTACGCTGAAGCTTTCTTT
CAWSTRGYAEAFF
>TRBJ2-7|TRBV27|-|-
TGTGCCAGCAGGTCCGGGTCGCCCTCCTACGAGCAGTACTTC
CASRSGSPSYEQYF
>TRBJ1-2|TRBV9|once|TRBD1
TGTGCCAGCAGCCTGAGGACAGGGAAGGGAGGCTACACCTTC
CASSLRTGKGGYTF
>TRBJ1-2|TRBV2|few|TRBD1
TGTGCCAGCAGTGGGCAGGGGGACGACTATGGCTACACCTTC
CASSGQGDDYGYTF
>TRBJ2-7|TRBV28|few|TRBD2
TGTGCCAGCAGTTTATTCAACCTAGCGGGGCCGGGGGAGCAGTACTTC
CASSLFNLAGPGEQYF
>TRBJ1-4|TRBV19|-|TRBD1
TGTGCCAGTAGTACCACCCCCCGACAGGGGGATGAAAAACTGTTTTTT
CASSTTPRQGDEKLFF
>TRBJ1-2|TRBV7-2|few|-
TGTGCCAGCGGGCGGGAAGGCTACACCTTC
CASGREGYTF
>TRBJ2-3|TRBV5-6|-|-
TGTGCCAGCAGTGATGGACAGTCCTTTACAATTAGCACAGATACGCAGTATTTT
CASSDGQSFTISTDTQYF
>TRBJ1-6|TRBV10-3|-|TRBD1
TGTGCCATCAGTTCCGGGACAGGGGCCTTTGGCTATAATTCACCCCTCCACTTT
CAISSGTGAFGYNSPLHF
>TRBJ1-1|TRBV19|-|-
TGTGCCAGTACCCTTCAGGGTTCGAACACTGAAGCTTTCTTT
CASTLQGSNTEAFF
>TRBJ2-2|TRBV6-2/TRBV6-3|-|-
TGTGCCAGCAGTTGGCTCGCAGGAACCGGGGAGCTGTTTTTT
CASSWLAGTGELFF
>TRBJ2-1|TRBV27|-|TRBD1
TGTGCCAGCTCAGTAGGGGGACAGGGCTACAATGAGCAGTTCTTC
CASSVGGQGYNEQFF
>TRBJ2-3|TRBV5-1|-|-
TGCGCCAGCAGGGTGCTTGTGACTAGAGATACGCAGTATTTT
CASRVLVTRDTQYF
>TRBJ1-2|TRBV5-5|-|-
TGTGCCAGCAGCCCGGACGTGGGAGGCGGCTACACCTTC
CASSPDVGGGYTF
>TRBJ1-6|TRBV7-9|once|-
TGTGCCAGCAGCTTAGGGCGGGCGAGGTCCTATAATTCACCCCTCCACTTT
CASSLGRARSYNSPLHF
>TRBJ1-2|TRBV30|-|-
TGTGCCTGGAGTCTTAGAGCTAACTATGGCTACACCTTC
CAWSLRANYGYTF
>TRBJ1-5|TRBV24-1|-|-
TGTGCCAGTCAGGGGCCCAATCAGCCCCAGCATTTT
CASQGPNQPQHF
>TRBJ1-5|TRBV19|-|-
TGTGCCAGTAGTATAGATCTCCGAGGACAGCCCCAGCATTTT
CASSIDLRGQPQHF
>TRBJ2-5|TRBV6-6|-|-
TGTGCCAGCAGTTACTCGAGAGAAAGTAATCAAGAGACCCAGTACTTC
CASSYSRESNQETQYF
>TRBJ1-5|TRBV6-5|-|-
TGTGCCAGCATCCCCGGGGAAGCCTGGGGTCAGCCCCAGCATTTT
CASIPGEAWGQPQHF
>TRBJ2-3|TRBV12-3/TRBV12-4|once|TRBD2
TGTGCCAGCCGGACTAGGGCAGATACGCAGTATTTT
CASRTRADTQYF
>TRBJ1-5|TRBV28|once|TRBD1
TGTGCCAGCACCAGGACAGGGGGGATTCAGCCCCAGCATTTT
CASTRTGGIQPQHF
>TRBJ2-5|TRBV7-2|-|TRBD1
TGTGCCAGCAGCCACAGACAGGGGGCCTGGGAGACCCAGTACTTC
CASSHRQGAWETQYF
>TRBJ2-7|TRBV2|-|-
TGTGCCAGCACGGACAACAGGGTGGTCGGAGGCGAGCAGTACTTC
CASTDNRVVGGEQYF
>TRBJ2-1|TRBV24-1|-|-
TGTGTCACCAGTGAGGCAGGGGTATACAATGAGCAGTTCTTC
CVTSEAGVYNEQFF
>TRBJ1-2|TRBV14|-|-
TGTGCCAGCAGCCATAGCCCTAACTATGGCTACACCTTC
CASSHSPNYGYTF
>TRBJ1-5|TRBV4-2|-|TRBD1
TGTGCCAGCAGCCGAACCGGGACAGGGGTGCATCAGCCCCAGCATTTT
CASSRTGTGVHQPQHF
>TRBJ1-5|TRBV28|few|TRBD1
TGTGCCAGCAGTTCTCAGACAGGGAGGCGTCAGCCCCAGCATTTT
CASSSQTGRRQPQHF
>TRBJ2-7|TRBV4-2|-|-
TGTGCCAGCAGGAAGGCAGGGGATTACGAGCAGTACTTC
CASRKAGDYEQYF
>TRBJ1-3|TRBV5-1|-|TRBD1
TGCGCCAGCAGCCCGGGAGGACAGGGATGGTACTCTGGAAACACCATATATTTT
CASSPGGQGWYSGNTIYF
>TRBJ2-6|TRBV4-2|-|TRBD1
TGTGCCAGCAGCCAAACAGGGGCTGGGGCCAACGTCCTGACTTTC
CASSQTGAGANVLTF
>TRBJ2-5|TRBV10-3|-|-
TGTGCCATCAGTTCCGAAGAGACCCAGTACTTC
CAISSEETQYF
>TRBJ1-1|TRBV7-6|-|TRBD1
TGTGCCAGCAGCCCCGGGACAGGGGGCGAAGCTTTCTTT
CASSPGTGGEAFF
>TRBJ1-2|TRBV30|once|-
TGTGCCTGGAGCCGCGACTATGGCTACACCTTC
CAWSRDYGYTF
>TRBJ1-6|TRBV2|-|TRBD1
TGTGCCAGCAGTGAAAGGACAGGACATAATTCACCCCTCCACTTT
CASSERTGHNSPLHF
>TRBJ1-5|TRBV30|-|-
TGTGCCTGGAGTGAACGAGGTTATCAGCCCCAGCATTTT
CAWSERGYQPQHF
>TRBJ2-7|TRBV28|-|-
TGTGCCAGCAGCGAAACTAGTTACGAGCAGTACTTC
CASSETSYEQYF
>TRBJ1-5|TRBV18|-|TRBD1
TGTGCCAGCTCACCGTCGGACAGGAGAGGCAATCAGCCCCAGCATTTT
CASSPSDRRGNQPQHF
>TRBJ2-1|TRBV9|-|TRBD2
TGTGCCAGCAGCTTTCCGACTAGCGGGGGGACTCCGGGGCAGTTCTTC
CASSFPTSGGTPGQFF
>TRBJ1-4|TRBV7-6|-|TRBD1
TGTGCCAGCAGCGAGACAGGGGTTCGTGAAAAACTGTTTTTT
CASSETGVREKLFF
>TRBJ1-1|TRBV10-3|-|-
TGTGCCATCAGGGTAGGGGACACTGAAGCTTTCTTT
CAIRVGDTEAFF
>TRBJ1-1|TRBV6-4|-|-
TGTGCCAGCAGCAGGGAATTGGACACTGAAGCTTTCTTT
CASSRELDTEAFF
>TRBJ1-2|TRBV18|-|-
TGTGCCAGCTCATTGCGACTAAGTGCCGAAGAGGGCTACACCTTC
CASSLRLSAEEGYTF
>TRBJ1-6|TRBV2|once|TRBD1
TGTGCCAGCAGGAGGCAGGGACAGGGACGAGGGAATTCACCCCTCCACTTT
CASRRQGQGRGNSPLHF
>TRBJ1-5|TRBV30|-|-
TGTGCCTGGAGTGTACTGAAGGGAGGGCCCCAGCATTTT
CAWSVLKGGPQHF
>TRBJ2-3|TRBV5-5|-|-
TGTGCCAGCAGCTTGGGGGAGGCTAGCACAGATACGCAGTATTTT
CASSLGEASTDTQYF
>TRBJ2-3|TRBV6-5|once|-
TGTGCCAGCAGTCGTGACTCCAGCGATACGCAGTATTTT
CASSRDSSDTQYF